The T cell receptor (beta chain) under discussion was sequenced for a study of breast tumors, draining lymph nodes, adjacent tissues. Breast cancer patients provided tissue from their axillary draining lymph nodes. Study-level points and caveats: That most tumor T cells come from lymph nodes remained unproven. Luminal-like breast cancer showed significantly higher tumor–nontumor repertoire similarity than basal-like. The data were judged consistent with most tumor T cells coming from lymph node and expanding in tumor.

CDR1 is MRHNA, CDR2 SNTAGT, per germline. The CDR3 runs 14 residues. Trimming stripped 7 bases from V and 4 bases from J, with 15 bases between. One entry per CDR3 protein, called by TCRdb with MiXCR from the multiplex PCR reads. The sample gives under 150,000 distinct CDR3 sequences, roughly 21% of which show up once; less than 4.5% is in the top ten. This clonotype was seen repeatedly, ten times or more. Its antigen is currently unknown. What was sequenced was axillary lymph node tissue. This receptor was obtained from a female donor with breast cancer. Some clones in this sample may be carry-over from other donors' samples. The chain combines TRBV6-4 with TRBJ2-3; a possible D gene is TRBD2 (5 bases). The CDR3 nucleotides read TGTGCCAGCAAGGACTTCTTACAGTCAGATACGCAGTATTTT. The encoded protein is CASKDFLQSDTQYF.